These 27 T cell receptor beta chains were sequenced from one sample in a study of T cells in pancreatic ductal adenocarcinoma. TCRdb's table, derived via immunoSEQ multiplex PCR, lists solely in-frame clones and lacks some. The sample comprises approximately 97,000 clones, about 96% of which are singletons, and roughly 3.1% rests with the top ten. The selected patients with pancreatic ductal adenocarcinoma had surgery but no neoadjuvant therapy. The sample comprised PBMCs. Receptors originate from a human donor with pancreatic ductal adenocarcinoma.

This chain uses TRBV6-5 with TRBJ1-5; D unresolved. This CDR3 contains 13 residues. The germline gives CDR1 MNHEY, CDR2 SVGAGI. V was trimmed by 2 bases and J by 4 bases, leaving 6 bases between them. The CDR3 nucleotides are TGTGCCAGCAGTTACAATCAGAATCAGCCCCAGCATTTT. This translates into CASSYNQNQPQHF.

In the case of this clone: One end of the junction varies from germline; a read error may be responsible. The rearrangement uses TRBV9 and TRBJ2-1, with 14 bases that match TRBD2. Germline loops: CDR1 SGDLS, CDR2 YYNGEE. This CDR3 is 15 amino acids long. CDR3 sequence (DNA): TGTGCCAGCAGCCCGGGACTAGCGGGAGCGATTTTTTTGCTCTTC. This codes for CASSPGLAGAIFLLF.

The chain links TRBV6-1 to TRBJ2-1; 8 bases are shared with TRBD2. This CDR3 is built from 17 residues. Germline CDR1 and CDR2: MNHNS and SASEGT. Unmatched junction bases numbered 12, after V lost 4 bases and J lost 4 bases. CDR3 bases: TGTGCCAGCAGTGTCCGATCGGGACTAGTTGATTACAATGAGCAGTTCTTC. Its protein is CASSVRSGLVDYNEQFF.

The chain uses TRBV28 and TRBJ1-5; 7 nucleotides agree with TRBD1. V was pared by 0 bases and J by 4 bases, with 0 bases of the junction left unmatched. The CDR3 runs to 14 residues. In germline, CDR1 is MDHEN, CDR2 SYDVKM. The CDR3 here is CASSLWTGNQPQHF. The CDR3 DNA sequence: TGTGCCAGCAGTTTATGGACAGGGAATCAGCCCCAGCATTTT.

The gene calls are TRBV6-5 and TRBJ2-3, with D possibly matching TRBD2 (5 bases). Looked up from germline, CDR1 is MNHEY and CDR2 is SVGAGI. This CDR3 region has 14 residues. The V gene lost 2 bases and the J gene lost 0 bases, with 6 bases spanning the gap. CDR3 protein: CASSYGGSTDTQYF. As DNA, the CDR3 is TGTGCCAGCAGTTACGGCGGGAGCACAGATACGCAGTATTTT.

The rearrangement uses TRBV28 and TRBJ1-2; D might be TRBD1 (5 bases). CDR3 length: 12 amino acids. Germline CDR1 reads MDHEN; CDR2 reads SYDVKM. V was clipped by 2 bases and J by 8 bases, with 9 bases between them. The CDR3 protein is CASSLPGLGYTF. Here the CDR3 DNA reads TGTGCCAGCAGTTTACCAGGGTTAGGCTACACCTTC.

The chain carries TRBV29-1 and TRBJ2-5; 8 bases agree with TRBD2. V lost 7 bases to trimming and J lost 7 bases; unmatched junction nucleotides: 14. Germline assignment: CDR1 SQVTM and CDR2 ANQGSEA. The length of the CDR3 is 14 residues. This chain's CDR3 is CSAAVLADYGTQYF. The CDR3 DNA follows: TGCAGCGCCGCGGTACTAGCGGATTATGGGACCCAGTACTTC.

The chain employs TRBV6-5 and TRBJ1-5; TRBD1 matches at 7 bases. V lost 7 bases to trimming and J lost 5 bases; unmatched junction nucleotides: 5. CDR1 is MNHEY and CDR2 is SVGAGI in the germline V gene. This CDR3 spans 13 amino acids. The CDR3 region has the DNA TGTGCCAGCAAGGGGGCGCGGGATCAGCCCCAGCATTTT. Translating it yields CASKGARDQPQHF.

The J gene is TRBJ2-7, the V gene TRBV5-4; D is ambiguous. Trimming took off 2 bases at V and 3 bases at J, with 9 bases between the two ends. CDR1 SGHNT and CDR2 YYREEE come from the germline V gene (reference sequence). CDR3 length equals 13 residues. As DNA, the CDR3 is TGTGCCAGCAGCTTTCATAACAGCTACGAGCAGTACTTC. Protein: CASSFHNSYEQYF.

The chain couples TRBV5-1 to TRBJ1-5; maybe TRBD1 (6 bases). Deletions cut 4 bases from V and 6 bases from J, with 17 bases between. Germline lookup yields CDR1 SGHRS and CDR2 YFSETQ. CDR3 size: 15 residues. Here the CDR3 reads CASSETGTSSQPQHF. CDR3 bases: TGCGCCAGCAGCGAAACCGGGACAAGTAGTCAGCCCCAGCATTTT.

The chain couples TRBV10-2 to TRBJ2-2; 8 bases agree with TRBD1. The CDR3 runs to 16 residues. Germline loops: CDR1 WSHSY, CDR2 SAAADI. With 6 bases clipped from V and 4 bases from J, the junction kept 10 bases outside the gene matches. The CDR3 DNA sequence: TGCGCCAGCAGCTTAGCAGGGGGCGAAATCACCGGGGAGCTGTTTTTT. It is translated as CASSLAGGEITGELFF.

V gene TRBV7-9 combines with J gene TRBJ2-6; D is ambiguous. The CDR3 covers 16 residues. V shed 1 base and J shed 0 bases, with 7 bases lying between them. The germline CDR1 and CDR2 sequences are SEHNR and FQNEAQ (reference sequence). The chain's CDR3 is CASSLVPGSGANVLTF. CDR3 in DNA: TGTGCCAGCAGCTTAGTTCCCGGCTCTGGGGCCAACGTCCTGACTTTC.

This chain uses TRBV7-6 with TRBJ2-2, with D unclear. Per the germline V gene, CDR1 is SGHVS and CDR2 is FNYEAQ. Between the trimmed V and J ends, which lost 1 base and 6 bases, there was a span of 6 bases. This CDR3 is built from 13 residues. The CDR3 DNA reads TGTGCCAGCAGCTTAGATCCTTCCGGGGAGCTGTTTTTT. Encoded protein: CASSLDPSGELFF.

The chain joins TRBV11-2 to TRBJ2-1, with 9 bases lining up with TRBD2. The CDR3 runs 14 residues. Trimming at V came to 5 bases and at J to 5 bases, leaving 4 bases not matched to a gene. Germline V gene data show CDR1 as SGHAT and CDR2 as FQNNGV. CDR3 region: CASSPQREDNEQFF. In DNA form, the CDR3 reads TGTGCCAGCAGCCCACAGCGGGAGGACAATGAGCAGTTCTTC.

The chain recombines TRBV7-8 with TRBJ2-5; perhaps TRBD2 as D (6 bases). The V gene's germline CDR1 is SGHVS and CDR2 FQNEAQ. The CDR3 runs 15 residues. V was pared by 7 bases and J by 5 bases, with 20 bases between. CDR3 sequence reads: CASTPRSGVKETQYF. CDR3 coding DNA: TGTGCCAGCACCCCTCGGTCGGGAGTTAAGGAGACCCAGTACTTC.

CDR3 in DNA: TGTGCCAGCAGCTTGGGACTAGCGGGTTCTATGACAGATACGCAGTATTTT. Amino acids: CASSLGLAGSMTDTQYF. The V call is TRBV7-2, the J call TRBJ2-3, with 12 bases matching TRBD2. Germline V gene data show CDR1 as SGHTA and CDR2 as FQGNSA. The CDR3 is 17 residues long. V lost 3 bases, J lost 3 bases, and 7 bases stayed unmatched.

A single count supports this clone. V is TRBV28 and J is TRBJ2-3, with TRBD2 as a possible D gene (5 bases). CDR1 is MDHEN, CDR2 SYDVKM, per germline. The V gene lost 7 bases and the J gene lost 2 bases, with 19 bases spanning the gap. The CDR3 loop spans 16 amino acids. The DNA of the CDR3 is TGTGCCAGCATAGCGACATGGACGCAAAACACAGATACGCAGTATTTT. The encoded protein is CASIATWTQNTDTQYF.

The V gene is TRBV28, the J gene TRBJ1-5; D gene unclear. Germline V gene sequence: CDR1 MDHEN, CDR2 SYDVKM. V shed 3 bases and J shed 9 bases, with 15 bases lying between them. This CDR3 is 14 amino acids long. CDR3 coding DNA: TGTGCCAGCAGTTTCAATCTCGGGGTCGCGCCCCAGCATTTT. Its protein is CASSFNLGVAPQHF.

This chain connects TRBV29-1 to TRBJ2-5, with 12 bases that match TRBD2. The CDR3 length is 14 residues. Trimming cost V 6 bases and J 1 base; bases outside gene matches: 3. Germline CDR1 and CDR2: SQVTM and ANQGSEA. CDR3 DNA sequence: TGCAGCGTGACTAGCGGGAGCGGCCAAGAGACCCAGTACTTC. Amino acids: CSVTSGSGQETQYF.

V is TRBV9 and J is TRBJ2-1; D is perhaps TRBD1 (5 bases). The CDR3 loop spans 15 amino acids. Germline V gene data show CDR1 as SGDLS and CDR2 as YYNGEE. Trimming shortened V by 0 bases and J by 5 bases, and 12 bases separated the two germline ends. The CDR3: CASSVGYRGDNEQFF. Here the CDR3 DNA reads TGTGCCAGCAGCGTAGGGTATAGGGGCGACAATGAGCAGTTCTTC.

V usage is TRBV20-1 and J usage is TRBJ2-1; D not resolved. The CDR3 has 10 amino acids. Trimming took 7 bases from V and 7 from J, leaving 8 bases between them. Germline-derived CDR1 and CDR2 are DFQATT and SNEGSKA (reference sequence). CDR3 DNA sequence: TGCAGTGTCTCCGGGAATGAGCAGTTCTTC. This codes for CSVSGNEQFF.

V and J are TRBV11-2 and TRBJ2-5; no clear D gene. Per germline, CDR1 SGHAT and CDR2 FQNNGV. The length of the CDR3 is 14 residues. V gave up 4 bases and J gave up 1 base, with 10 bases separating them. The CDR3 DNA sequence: TGTGCCAGCAGCTCTCACTTAAGCCAAGAGACCCAGTACTTC. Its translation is CASSSHLSQETQYF.

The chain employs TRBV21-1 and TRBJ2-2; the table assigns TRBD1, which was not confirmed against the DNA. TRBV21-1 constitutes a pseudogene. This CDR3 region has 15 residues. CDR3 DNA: TGTGCCAGCAGCAAAGTCTGGACAGGGTCCGGGGAGCTGTTTTTT. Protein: CASSKVWTGSGELFF.

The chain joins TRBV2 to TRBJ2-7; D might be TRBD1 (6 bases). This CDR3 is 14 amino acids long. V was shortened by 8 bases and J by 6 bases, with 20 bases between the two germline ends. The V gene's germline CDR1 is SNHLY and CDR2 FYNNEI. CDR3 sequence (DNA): TGTGCCAGCGCCCGCCGGGACACGGGCAGCGAGCAGTACTTC. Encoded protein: CASARRDTGSEQYF.

For the CDR3, the DNA is TGCGCCAGCAGCCTTCAGGAGGACACTGAAGCTTTCTTT. It is translated as CASSLQEDTEAFF. This chain joins TRBV5-1 and TRBJ1-1; no reliable D call. From germline, CDR1 is SGHRS and CDR2 YFSETQ. The V and J ends lost 4 bases and 3 bases respectively, with 10 bases between them. The CDR3 covers 13 residues.

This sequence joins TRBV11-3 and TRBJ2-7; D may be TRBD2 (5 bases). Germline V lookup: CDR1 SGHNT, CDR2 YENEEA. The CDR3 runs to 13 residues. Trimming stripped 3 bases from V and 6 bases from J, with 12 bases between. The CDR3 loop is CASSLGSGVEQYF. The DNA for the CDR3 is TGTGCCAGCAGCTTGGGGTCCGGGGTCGAGCAGTACTTC.

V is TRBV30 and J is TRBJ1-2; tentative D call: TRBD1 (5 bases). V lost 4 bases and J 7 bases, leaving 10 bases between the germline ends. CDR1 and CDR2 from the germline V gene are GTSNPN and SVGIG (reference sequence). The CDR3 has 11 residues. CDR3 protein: CAWKGYSGYTF. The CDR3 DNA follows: TGTGCCTGGAAGGGGTACAGTGGCTACACCTTC.